This T cell receptor beta chain was recovered during a study of vaccination effects on CD4 cells after COVID-19. Regarding the study as a whole: Convalescent patients were scarce, and early post-infection timepoints were absent.

Germline lookup yields CDR1 KGHSH and CDR2 LQKENI. This CDR3 region has 14 residues. V shed 1 base and J shed 7 bases, with 11 bases lying between them. Note on this clone: The target antigen is unknown.

Method: immunoSEQ multiplex PCR; TCRdb's copy keeps in-frame clones and lacks some. Among 60,000 to 80,000 clones, around 70% were seen once, and the ten largest hold over 2%. Having been cultured for approximately ten days, the cells underwent CD4+ T cell isolation. It was two doses of either the BNT162b2 or mRNA-1273 vaccine that participants received. The origin of this receptor is a human donor who received a COVID-19 vaccine. This chain connects TRBV18 to TRBJ1-5, with a tentative D call TRBD1 (5 bases). The sample in question was CD4+ T cells from PBMCs cultured without peptide, obtained after COVID-19 vaccination. The CDR3 DNA sequence: TGTGCCAGCTCACCACTTGCAGGGAGCCAGCCCCAGCATTTT. This gives the protein CASSPLAGSQPQHF.